This entry describes one T cell receptor beta chain. Its antigen remains unidentified. This record belongs to a study of cytomegalovirus exposure and HLA in healthy donors. The study, taken as a whole, reports: Reports state that TCR beta sequences accurately predicted most subjects' HLA-A and HLA-B alleles. Earlier analysis looked at TCR beta V segments, and most were productive about 87% or about 30% of the time.

Germline V CDR1 and CDR2: SGHRS, YFSETQ. The CDR3 sequence is 15 residues long. After removal of 4 bases from V and 5 bases from J, the junction contained 11 bases not matched to a gene. The PCR ran on 60 Vbeta and 13 Jbeta primers. Repertoires were generated with immunoSEQ multiplex PCR, while TCRdb's copy carries only in-frame clones and drops some. The data show approximately 240,000 clones, 85% to 90% seen once. The chain carries TRBV5-1 and TRBJ1-1; TRBD1 matches 7 bases. This sequence originates from a young woman in good health and CMV-seronegative. Material: PBMCs. The CDR3 is CASSSRQGKGTEAFF. The CDR3 nucleotides read TGCGCCAGCAGCAGTCGACAGGGTAAAGGTACTGAAGCTTTCTTT.